The present T cell receptor (beta chain) was sequenced within a study of blood T cell repertoires in COVID-19. Study at large: Donors in the United States, Italy and Spain gave samples during acute or convalescent COVID-19.

The V and J ends lost 3 bases and 0 bases respectively, with 15 bases between them. The germline V gene has CDR1 MNHNS and CDR2 SASEGT. This CDR3 comprises 17 residues. The repertoire was sequenced with immunoSEQ multiplex PCR; TCRdb's copy has only in-frame clones and lacks some. Of hundreds of thousands of clones in the sample, about nine tenths were seen once. Participant reports of clinical history set cohort assignment. The recovered donors of Cohort 3 showed two negative PCRs, clearance, or symptom resolution. This clone was counted once. The sequence was collected from a woman aged 60-75 years who had recovered from COVID-19. The V call is TRBV6-1, the J call TRBJ2-1; the D gene is possibly TRBD1 (6 bases). The sample was PBMCs or T cells enriched from blood (not recorded which). The CDR3 DNA follows: TGTGCCAGCAGTGAGTTGGGGGCGATAGGCTCCTACAATGAGCAGTTCTTC. Its translation: CASSELGAIGSYNEQFF.